A single sample is the source of the 26 T cell receptor beta chains below, sequenced in a study of blood T cell repertoires in COVID-19. Sequencing was performed with immunoSEQ multiplex PCR; in TCRdb, only in-frame clones are kept and a portion is missing. The table lists some 41,000 clones, around 82% of them singletons. Sequencing was performed on peripheral blood. The receptors shown here come from a woman aged 70-85 years with acute or convalescent COVID-19.

The rearrangement uses TRBV18 and TRBJ2-3; 7 positions agree with TRBD2. Germline loops: CDR1 KGHSH, CDR2 LQKENI. The CDR3 has 14 amino acids. The V and J ends lost 1 base and 6 bases, in that order; junction bases with no gene match: 4. The CDR3 sequence is CASSPRGTTDTQYF. CDR3 in DNA: TGTGCCAGCTCACCACGGGGGACTACTGATACGCAGTATTTT.

The genes are TRBV18 and TRBJ2-3, with 12 bases matching TRBD2. Germline CDR1 and CDR2: KGHSH and LQKENI. This CDR3 is 18 amino acids long. V was clipped by 6 bases and J by 0 bases; unmatched bases: 10. The CDR3 DNA sequence: TGTGCCAGCTCCTGGACTAGCGGGACACCGGCTAGCACAGATACGCAGTATTTT. It codes for CASSWTSGTPASTDTQYF.

This clone has more than one count but fewer than ten. The chain carries TRBV5-1 and TRBJ2-7; TRBD2 matches at 7 bases. V dropped 9 bases and J dropped 0; count of bases not matched to a gene: 15. The germline V gene encodes CDR1 SGHRS and CDR2 YFSETQ. There are 16 residues in the CDR3. CDR3 region: CATRGPQGLVSYEQYF. For the CDR3, the DNA is TGCGCCACTCGGGGCCCCCAAGGACTAGTCTCCTACGAGCAGTACTTC.

This clone was counted once. The chain combines TRBV7-3 with TRBJ2-1, with 7 positions matching TRBD2. This CDR3 is built from 13 residues. In germline, CDR1 is SGHTA, CDR2 FQGTGA. After removal of 5 bases from V and 9 bases from J, the junction contained 7 bases not matched to a gene. The CDR3, as DNA: TGTGCCAGCAGCCTTCGACTAGCCGGTGAGCAGTTCTTC. As protein: CASSLRLAGEQFF.

This clone was found once. The chain has TRBV14 and TRBJ2-7; TRBD1 matches 10 bases. Germline trimming cut 5 bases from V and 0 bases from J; bases unmatched to any gene: 1. The CDR3 has 14 amino acids. The germline V gene has CDR1 SGHDN and CDR2 FVKESK. The CDR3 DNA is TGTGCCAGCAGCGGGACAGGGGCCTCCTACGAGCAGTACTTC. This encodes CASSGTGASYEQYF.

DNA for the CDR3: TGTGCCAGCAGCTTAAACCCCCCGCGGAATGAGCAGTTCTTC. Protein product: CASSLNPPRNEQFF. The chain combines TRBV7-3 with TRBJ2-1; D is undetermined. CDR1 SGHTA and CDR2 FQGTGA come from the germline V gene. The CDR3 is made up of 14 amino acids. V was shortened by 1 base and J by 7 bases, with 11 bases between the two germline ends. The full variable domain, its missing parts supplied by reference TRBV7-3 and TRBJ2-1, is GAGVSQTPSNKVTEKGKYVELRCDPISGHTALYWYRQSLGQGPEFLIYFQGTGAADDSGLPNDRFFAVRPEGSVSTLKIQRTERGDSAVYLCASSLNPPRNEQFFGPGTRLTVL.

This chain uses TRBV9 with TRBJ2-3, with TRBD1 matching 10 bases. CDR3 length equals 16 residues. CDR1 is SGDLS and CDR2 is YYNGEE in the germline V gene. J lost 1 base, V lost 4 bases, and 6 bases had no gene match. The chain's CDR3 is CASSTHGTGGTDTQYF. CDR3 DNA sequence: TGTGCCAGCAGCACTCACGGGACAGGGGGCACAGATACGCAGTATTTT.

This clone was seen only once. This chain uses TRBV5-1 with TRBJ2-1; D is possibly TRBD2 (6 bases). CDR3 length: 17 amino acids. The germline V gene encodes CDR1 SGHRS and CDR2 YFSETQ. V lost 3 bases and J lost 0, with 16 bases in between. The CDR3 region has the DNA TGCGCCAGCAGCTCCGCGGGGTGGTTGAGCTCCTACAATGAGCAGTTCTTC. Translated, it gives CASSSAGWLSSYNEQFF.

This clone was counted only a few times. J is TRBJ1-1 and V is TRBV6-5; 7 bases map to TRBD1. V dropped 8 bases and J dropped 2; count of bases not matched to a gene: 8. CDR3 length equals 14 residues. From germline, CDR1 is MNHEY and CDR2 SVGAGI. The CDR3 sequence: CASGETGLNTEAFF. The CDR3 coding sequence is TGTGCCAGCGGGGAGACAGGGCTCAACACTGAAGCTTTCTTT.

The chain is built from TRBV27 and TRBJ2-1; 9 bases align to TRBD2. The CDR3 is 14 residues long. Trimming removed 3 bases from V and 7 bases from J; junction bases left unmatched: 4. CDR1 MNHEY and CDR2 SMNVEV come from the germline V gene (reference sequence). The CDR3 DNA reads as TGTGCCAGCAGTTTGAGCGGGAGGACGAATGAGCAGTTCTTC. This translates into CASSLSGRTNEQFF.

In this sample, this clone turned up a few times. In DNA form, the CDR3 reads TGCGCCAGCAGCCAAAACACAGGGCCCAATGAGCAGTTCTTC. Protein sequence: CASSQNTGPNEQFF. The rearrangement joins TRBV4-3 to TRBJ2-1, with TRBD1 as a possible D gene (6 bases). Germline-derived CDR1 and CDR2 are LGHNA and YSLEER. The CDR3 has 14 amino acids. Trimming took off 2 bases at V and 6 bases at J, with 11 bases between the two ends.

The rearrangement uses TRBV6-1 and TRBJ2-7; 10 bases map to TRBD1. The CDR3 has 15 residues. Germline V CDR1 and CDR2: MNHNS, SASEGT. With V trimmed by 1 base and J by 3 bases, 3 bases remained unmatched. The CDR3 region has the DNA TGTGCCAGCAGTGAAGGGACAGGGGGGTTCTACGAGCAGTACTTC. Its protein product is CASSEGTGGFYEQYF.

The chain couples TRBV7-2 to TRBJ2-2, with TRBD2 matching over 7 bases. This CDR3 is 15 amino acids long. V was clipped by 4 bases and J by 1 base; unmatched bases: 3. The germline V gene encodes CDR1 SGHTA and CDR2 FQGNSA. Here the CDR3 reads CASSWEGRNTGELFF. DNA for the CDR3: TGTGCCAGCAGCTGGGAGGGCCGGAACACCGGGGAGCTGTTTTTT. The entire variable domain, with the rest obtained from reference TRBV7-2 and TRBJ2-2, is as follows: GAGVSQSPSNKVTEKGKDVELRCDPISGHTALYWYRQSLGQGLEFLIYFQGNSAPDKSGLPSDRFSAERTGGSVSTLTIQRTQQEDSAVYLCASSWEGRNTGELFFGEGSRLTVL.

The J gene is TRBJ2-7, the V gene TRBV5-6; 8 nucleotides line up with TRBD1. Germline values: CDR1 SGHDT, CDR2 YYEEEE. The CDR3 has 16 amino acids. Trimming cost V 4 bases and J 5 bases; bases outside gene matches: 14. CDR3 protein: CASSTLSDRGVNEQYF. DNA of the CDR3: TGTGCCAGCAGCACACTGTCCGACAGGGGAGTAAACGAGCAGTACTTC.

V and J are TRBV27 and TRBJ1-5; D may be TRBD1 (6 bases). The V gene's germline CDR1 is MNHEY and CDR2 SMNVEV (reference sequence). CDR3 length: 14 residues. Trimming pared 6 bases from V and 0 bases from J, leaving 9 bases between. For the CDR3, the DNA is TGTGCCAGCAGAGGGGGACCTAGCAATCAGCCCCAGCATTTT. This sequence encodes CASRGGPSNQPQHF.

The chain couples TRBV15 to TRBJ2-3, with a possible D match to TRBD2 (5 bases). The ends were cut back, 1 base at V and 4 bases at J, with 15 bases in the middle. From germline, CDR1 is LNHNV and CDR2 YYDKDF (reference sequence). This CDR3 region has 16 residues. CDR3 sequence reads: CATSRGFVLGADTQYF. The CDR3 DNA follows: TGTGCCACCAGCAGAGGGTTTGTCCTCGGGGCAGATACGCAGTATTTT.

This chain uses TRBV10-2 with TRBJ1-2; D is uncertain. This CDR3 spans 14 amino acids. Germline CDR1 WSHSY, CDR2 SAAADI. V was trimmed by 8 bases and J by 0 bases, leaving 13 bases between them. The CDR3, as DNA: TGCGCCAGCCTAGCTACAGCGTCTAACTATGGCTACACCTTC. Residues: CASLATASNYGYTF.

This rearrangement joins TRBV3-1 (or the pseudogene TRBV3-2) to TRBJ2-6; D gene unclear. The germline V gene has CDR1 LGHDT and CDR2 YNNKEL (reference sequence). The germline V and J ends were trimmed by 0 bases and 4 bases, with 22 bases remaining between them. The CDR3 covers 20 residues. In DNA, the CDR3 is TGTGCCAGCAGCCAAGAGACCCAGGTGCAGCTCGCTGCAGGGGCCAACGTCCTGACTTTC. It translates to CASSQETQVQLAAGANVLTF.

The V gene is TRBV5-1, the J gene TRBJ1-1, with no clear D. This CDR3 contains 13 residues. V dropped 7 bases and J dropped 0 bases, with 10 bases sitting between them. Germline V gives CDR1 SGHRS, CDR2 YFSETQ. CDR3 protein: CASAAGMNTEAFF. DNA for the CDR3: TGCGCCAGCGCTGCCGGGATGAACACTGAAGCTTTCTTT.

This clone was observed a single time. CDR3 region: CSQRTGTARCMNTEAFF. For the CDR3, the DNA is TGTTCTCAGCGCACGGGGACAGCGCGTTGCATGAACACTGAAGCTTTCTTT. J is TRBJ1-1 and V is TRBV6-8, with 7 nucleotides matching TRBD1. This CDR3 is built from 17 residues. CDR1 and CDR2 (germline): MNHGY, SAAAGT.

The chain employs TRBV11-2 and TRBJ1-5, with D maybe TRBD1 (5 bases). Germline lookup yields CDR1 SGHAT and CDR2 FQNNGV. This CDR3 spans 15 amino acids. Trimming removed 1 base at V and 8 bases at J, with 15 bases between. The CDR3, as DNA: TGTGCCAGCAGCTTAGGGGGAGGGGCGTCGAAGCCCCAGCATTTT. Protein sequence: CASSLGGGASKPQHF.

This clone was observed a single time. V is TRBV6-5 and J is TRBJ2-1; 9 bases line up with TRBD2. The J segment lost 8 bases and the V segment lost 2 bases, leaving 7 bases of the junction unmatched. This CDR3 has 15 amino acids. Germline V gene lookup returns CDR1 MNHEY and CDR2 SVGAGI. The CDR3 region is CASSYRAGGIDEQFF. As DNA, the CDR3 is TGTGCCAGCAGTTACCGGGCGGGAGGGATAGATGAGCAGTTCTTC.

The chain links TRBV3-1 (or the pseudogene TRBV3-2) to TRBJ1-2, with 8 bases that match TRBD1. CDR1 and CDR2 from the germline V gene are LGHDT and YNNKEL (reference sequence). The CDR3 contains 15 residues. The V gene end was trimmed by 3 bases and the J gene end by 2 bases; junction bases not matched to a gene: 5. The CDR3 spells CASSQGTGPNYGYTF. The CDR3, as DNA: TGTGCCAGCAGCCAGGGGACAGGTCCCAACTATGGCTACACCTTC.

The CDR3 region has the DNA TGTGCCAGCAGCTATCCACGGACAGGGCAATTTGGGGCCAACGTCCTGACTTTC. Protein sequence: CASSYPRTGQFGANVLTF. The chain combines TRBV7-2 with TRBJ2-6; the match to TRBD1 covers 8 bases. CDR3 length equals 18 residues. V trimming: 4 bases; J trimming: 3 bases; junction bases outside the gene matches: 11. Germline V gene sequence: CDR1 SGHTA, CDR2 FQGNSA.

The chain has TRBV2 and TRBJ1-4; D unresolved. The ends were cut back, 3 bases at V and 5 bases at J, with 16 bases in the middle. The CDR3 is made up of 16 amino acids. Germline lookup yields CDR1 SNHLY and CDR2 FYNNEI. CDR3 amino acids: CASSETRGAGNEKLFF. The CDR3 DNA reads as TGTGCCAGCAGTGAGACGCGGGGAGCGGGGAATGAAAAACTGTTTTTT.

This chain connects TRBV6-2 or TRBV6-3 to TRBJ1-2; a weak D match, TRBD1 (5 bases). Trimming stripped 2 bases from V and 7 bases from J, with 11 bases between. The CDR3 runs to 13 residues. CDR1 and CDR2 from the germline V gene are MNHEY and SVGEGT. The CDR3 is CASSYRGRRGYTF. CDR3 coding DNA: TGTGCCAGCAGTTACAGGGGTCGGCGTGGCTACACCTTC.